This T cell receptor (beta chain) is drawn from a study of CD8 T cells in ankylosing spondylitis. Study-level results: Ankylosing spondylitis blood appeared to be characterized by a TCR beta motif of eight or nine highly homologous variants. Matched ankylosing spondylitis synovial fluid reportedly contained a significantly enriched population of disease-linked clones.

V was clipped by 5 bases and J by 3 bases, with 8 bases between them. CDR1 is SGHAT and CDR2 is FQNNGV in the germline V gene. This CDR3 spans 12 amino acids. This clonotype showed up just a few times. Antigen unknown. Library preparation for TCR beta used quantitative 5'-RACE with molecular barcodes. Each CDR3 protein is one row after TCRdb ran MiXCR on the 5' RACE reads. The data contain around 450,000 distinct CDR3 sequences, more than 25% of them singletons. The specimen was blood, either unsorted or a sorted T cell fraction (not recorded which). The TCR sequence derives from a male donor with ankylosing spondylitis. The genes are TRBV11-2 and TRBJ2-7, with unresolved D. The CDR3 spells CASSPVYYEQYF. The CDR3 coding sequence is TGTGCCAGCAGCCCAGTGTACTACGAGCAGTACTTC.